This T cell receptor beta chain was sequenced during a study of cytomegalovirus exposure and HLA in healthy donors. In regard to this clone: Its antigen is not known.

Primers: 60 Vbeta forward and 13 Jbeta reverse. The assay was immunoSEQ multiplex PCR, and TCRdb's table has in-frame clones only and misses some. The table lists 20,000 to 30,000 clones, 70% of them singletons. The study's findings and limits: The authors listed roughly 150 TCR beta chains as cytomegalovirus-associated. Reportedly, a later analysis found an Asian-associated ancestry cluster had fewer N-insertions than the roughly 700-donor mean.

The TCR was taken from a woman aged 45-65 years in good health and CMV-seronegative. The sequenced material came from PBMCs.

The CDR3 sequence is CATSRDLGLETQYF. DNA of the CDR3: TGTGCCACCAGCAGAGATCTGGGGCTTGAGACCCAGTACTTC. The chain recombines TRBV15 with TRBJ2-5, with D tentatively TRBD1 (5 bases). Trimming pared 0 bases from V and 5 bases from J, leaving 10 bases between. This CDR3 region has 14 residues. Germline V gene sequence: CDR1 LNHNV, CDR2 YYDKDF (reference sequence).